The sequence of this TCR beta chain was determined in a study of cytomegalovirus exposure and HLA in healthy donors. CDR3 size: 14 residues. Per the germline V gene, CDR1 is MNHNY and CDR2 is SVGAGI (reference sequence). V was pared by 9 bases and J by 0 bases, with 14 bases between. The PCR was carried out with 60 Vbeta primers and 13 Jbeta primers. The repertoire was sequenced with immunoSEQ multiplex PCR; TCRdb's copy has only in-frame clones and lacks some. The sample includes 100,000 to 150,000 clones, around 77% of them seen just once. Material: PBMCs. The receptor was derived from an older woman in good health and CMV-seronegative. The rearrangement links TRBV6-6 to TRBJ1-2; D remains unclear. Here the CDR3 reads CASKRTRANYGYTF. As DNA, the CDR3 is TGTGCCAGTAAGAGAACCCGAGCTAACTATGGCTACACCTTC.